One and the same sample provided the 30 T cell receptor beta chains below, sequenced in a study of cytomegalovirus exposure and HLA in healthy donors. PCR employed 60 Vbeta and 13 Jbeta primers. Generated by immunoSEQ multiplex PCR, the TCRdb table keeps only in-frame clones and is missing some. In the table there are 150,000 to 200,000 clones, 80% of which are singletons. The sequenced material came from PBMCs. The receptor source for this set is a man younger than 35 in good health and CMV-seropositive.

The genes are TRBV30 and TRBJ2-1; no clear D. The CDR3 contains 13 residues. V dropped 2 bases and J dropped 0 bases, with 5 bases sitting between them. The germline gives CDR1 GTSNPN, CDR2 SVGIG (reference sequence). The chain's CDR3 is CAWSPHSYNEQFF. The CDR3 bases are TGTGCCTGGAGTCCCCACTCCTACAATGAGCAGTTCTTC.

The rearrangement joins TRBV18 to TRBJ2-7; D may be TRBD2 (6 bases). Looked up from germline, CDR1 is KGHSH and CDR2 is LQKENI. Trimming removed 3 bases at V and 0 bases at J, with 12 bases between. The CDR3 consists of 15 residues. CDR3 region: CASSPGGGISYEQYF. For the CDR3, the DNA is TGTGCCAGCTCACCGGGTGGGGGGATCTCCTACGAGCAGTACTTC.

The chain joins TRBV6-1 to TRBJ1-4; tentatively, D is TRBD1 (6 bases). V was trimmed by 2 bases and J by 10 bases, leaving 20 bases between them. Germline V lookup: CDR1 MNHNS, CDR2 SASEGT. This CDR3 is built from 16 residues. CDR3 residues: CASSEKAVRGSGKLFF. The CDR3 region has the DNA TGTGCCAGCAGTGAAAAGGCGGTCAGGGGATCGGGAAAACTGTTTTTT.

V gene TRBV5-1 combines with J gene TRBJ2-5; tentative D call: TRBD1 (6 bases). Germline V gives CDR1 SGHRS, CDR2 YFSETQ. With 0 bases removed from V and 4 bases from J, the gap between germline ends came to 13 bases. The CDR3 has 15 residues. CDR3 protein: CASSLGPGVGETQYF. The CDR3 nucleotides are TGCGCCAGCAGCTTGGGCCCAGGGGTGGGAGAGACCCAGTACTTC.

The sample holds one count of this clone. The CDR3 DNA reads as TGTGCCAGCAGCTTAGGGGGCTTTACGAACACTGAAGCTTTCTTT. It is translated as CASSLGGFTNTEAFF. The V call is TRBV7-6, the J call TRBJ1-1, with D possibly being TRBD1 (5 bases). CDR3 length: 15 residues. Germline V lookup: CDR1 SGHVS, CDR2 FNYEAQ. Trimming stripped 1 base from V and 1 base from J, with 10 bases between.

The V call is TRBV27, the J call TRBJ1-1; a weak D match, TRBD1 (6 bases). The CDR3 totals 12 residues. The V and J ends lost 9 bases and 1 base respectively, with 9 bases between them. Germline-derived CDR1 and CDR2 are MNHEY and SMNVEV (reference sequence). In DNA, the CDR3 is TGTGCCAGTTCGGACAGGAACACTGAAGCTTTCTTT. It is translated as CASSDRNTEAFF.

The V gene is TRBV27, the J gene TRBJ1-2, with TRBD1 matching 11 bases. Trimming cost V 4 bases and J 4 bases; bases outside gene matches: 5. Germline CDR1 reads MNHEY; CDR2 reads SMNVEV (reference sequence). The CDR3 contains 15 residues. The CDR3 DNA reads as TGTGCCAGCAGTTCACCGGGACAGGGGGTCTATGGCTACACCTTC. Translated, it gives CASSSPGQGVYGYTF.

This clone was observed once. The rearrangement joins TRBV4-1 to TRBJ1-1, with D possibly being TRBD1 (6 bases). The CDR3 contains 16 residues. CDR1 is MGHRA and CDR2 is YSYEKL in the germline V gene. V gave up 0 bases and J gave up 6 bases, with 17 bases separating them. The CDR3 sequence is CASSQDGMGGAPEAFF. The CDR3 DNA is TGCGCCAGCAGCCAAGATGGTATGGGGGGGGCCCCTGAAGCTTTCTTT.

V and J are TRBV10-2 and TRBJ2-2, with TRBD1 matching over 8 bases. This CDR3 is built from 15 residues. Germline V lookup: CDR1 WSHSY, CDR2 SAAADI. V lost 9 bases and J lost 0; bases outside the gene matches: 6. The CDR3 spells CASAGGQANTGELFF. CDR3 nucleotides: TGCGCCAGTGCCGGGGGACAGGCGAACACCGGGGAGCTGTTTTTT.

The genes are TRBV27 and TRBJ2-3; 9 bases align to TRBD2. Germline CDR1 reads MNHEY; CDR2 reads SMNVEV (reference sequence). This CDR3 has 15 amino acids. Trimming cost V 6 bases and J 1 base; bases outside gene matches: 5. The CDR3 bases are TGTGCCAGCAGACCCATAGCGGGAGGCACAGATACGCAGTATTTT. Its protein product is CASRPIAGGTDTQYF.

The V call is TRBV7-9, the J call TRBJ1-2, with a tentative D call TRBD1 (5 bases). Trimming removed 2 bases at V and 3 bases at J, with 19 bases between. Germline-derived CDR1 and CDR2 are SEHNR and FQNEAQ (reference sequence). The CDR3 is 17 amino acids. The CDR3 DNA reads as TGTGCCAGCAGCTTATCTGCCCGGAATCCGGGGGACTATGGCTACACCTTC. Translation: CASSLSARNPGDYGYTF.

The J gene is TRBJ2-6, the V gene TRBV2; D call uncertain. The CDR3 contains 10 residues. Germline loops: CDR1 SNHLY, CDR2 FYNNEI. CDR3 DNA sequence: TGTGCGGTGGTCAGCAACGTCCTGACTTTC. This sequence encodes CAVVSNVLTF. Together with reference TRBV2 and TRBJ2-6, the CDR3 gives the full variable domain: EPEVTQTPSHQVTQMGQEVILRCVPISNHLYFYWYRQILGQKVEFLVSFYNNEISEKSEIFDDQFSVERPDGSNFTLKIRSTKLEDSAMYFCAVVSNVLTFGAGSRLTVL.

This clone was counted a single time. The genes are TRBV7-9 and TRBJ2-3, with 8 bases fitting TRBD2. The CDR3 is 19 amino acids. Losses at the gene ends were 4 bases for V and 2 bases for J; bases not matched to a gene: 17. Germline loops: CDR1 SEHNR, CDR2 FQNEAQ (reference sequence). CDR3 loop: CASSSPGTSGGLYTDTQYF. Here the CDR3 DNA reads TGTGCCAGCAGCTCCCCCGGGACTAGTGGGGGGCTTTACACAGATACGCAGTATTTT.

The CDR3 nucleotides read TGTGCCAGCAGCTCCCCGACAGGCCCAAGCTCCTACGAGCAGTACTTC. Amino acid sequence: CASSSPTGPSSYEQYF. This sequence joins TRBV5-4 and TRBJ2-7; D is possibly TRBD1 (6 bases). Germline values: CDR1 SGHNT, CDR2 YYREEE (reference sequence). CDR3 length: 16 residues. Between the trimmed V and J ends, which lost 3 bases and 0 bases, there was a span of 16 bases. Full variable domain (outside the CDR3, taken from reference TRBV5-4 and TRBJ2-7): ETGVTQSPTHLIKTRGQQVTLRCSSQSGHNTVSWYQQALGQGPQFIFQYYREEENGRGNFPPRFSGLQFPNYSSELNVNALELDDSALYLCASSSPTGPSSYEQYFGPGTRLTVT.

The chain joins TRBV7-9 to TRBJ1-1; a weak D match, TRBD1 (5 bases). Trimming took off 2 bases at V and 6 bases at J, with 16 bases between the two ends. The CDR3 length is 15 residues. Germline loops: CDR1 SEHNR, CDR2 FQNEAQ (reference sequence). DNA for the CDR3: TGTGCCAGCAGCTTATCTCAAAGAGGGGAGGCTGAAGCTTTCTTT. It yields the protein CASSLSQRGEAEAFF.

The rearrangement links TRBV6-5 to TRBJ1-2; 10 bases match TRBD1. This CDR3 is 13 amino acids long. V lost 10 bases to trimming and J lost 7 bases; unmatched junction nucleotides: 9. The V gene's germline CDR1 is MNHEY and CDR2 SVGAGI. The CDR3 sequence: CATQGQGVFGYTF. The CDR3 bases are TGTGCCACCCAAGGACAGGGGGTTTTTGGCTACACCTTC.

CDR3 in amino acids: CASSFGRSNNEQFF. Here the CDR3 DNA reads TGTGCCAGTAGCTTCGGGAGATCCAACAATGAGCAGTTCTTC. The J gene is TRBJ2-1, the V gene TRBV19, with D possibly matching TRBD2 (6 bases). The CDR3 consists of 14 residues. V was pared by 6 bases and J by 5 bases, with 14 bases between. The germline CDR1 and CDR2 sequences are LNHDA and SQIVND (reference sequence). The variable domain in full, completed from reference TRBV19 and TRBJ2-1, reads DGGITQSPKYLFRKEGQNVTLSCEQNLNHDAMYWYRQDPGQGLRLIYYSQIVNDFQKGDIAEGYSVSREKKESFPLTVTSAQKNPTAFYLCASSFGRSNNEQFFGPGTRLTVL.

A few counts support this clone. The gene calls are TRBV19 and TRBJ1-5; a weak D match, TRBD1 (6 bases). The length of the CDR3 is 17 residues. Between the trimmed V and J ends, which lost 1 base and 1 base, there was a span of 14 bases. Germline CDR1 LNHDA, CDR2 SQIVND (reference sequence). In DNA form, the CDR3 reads TGTGCCAGTAGTATAGCGGGGGGGCAGTGGAGCAATCAGCCCCAGCATTTT. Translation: CASSIAGGQWSNQPQHF.

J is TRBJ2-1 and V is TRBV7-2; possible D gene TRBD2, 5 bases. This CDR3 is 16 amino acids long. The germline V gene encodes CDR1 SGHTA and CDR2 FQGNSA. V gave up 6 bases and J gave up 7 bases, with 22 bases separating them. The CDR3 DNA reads TGTGCCAGCAGTCTGCGTGTGTTGTGGGAGTCAAATGAGCAGTTCTTC. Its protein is CASSLRVLWESNEQFF.

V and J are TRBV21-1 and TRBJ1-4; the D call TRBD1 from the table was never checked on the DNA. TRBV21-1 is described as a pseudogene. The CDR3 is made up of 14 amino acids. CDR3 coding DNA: TGTGCCAGCAGCAAGGGACAGGGAGGGGAAAAACTGTTTTTT. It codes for CASSKGQGGEKLFF.

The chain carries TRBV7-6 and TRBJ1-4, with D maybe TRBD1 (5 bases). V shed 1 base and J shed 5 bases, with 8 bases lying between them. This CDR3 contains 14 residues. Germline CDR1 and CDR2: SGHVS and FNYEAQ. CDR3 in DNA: TGTGCCAGCAGCTTAGACAGGCTCAATGAAAAACTGTTTTTT. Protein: CASSLDRLNEKLFF.

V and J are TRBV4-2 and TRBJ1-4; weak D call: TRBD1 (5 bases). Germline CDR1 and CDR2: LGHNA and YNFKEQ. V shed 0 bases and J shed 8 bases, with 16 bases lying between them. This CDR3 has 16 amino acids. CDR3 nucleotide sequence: TGTGCCAGCAGCCAAGATCCAGGGCGTGGGATCGAAAAACTGTTTTTT. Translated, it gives CASSQDPGRGIEKLFF.

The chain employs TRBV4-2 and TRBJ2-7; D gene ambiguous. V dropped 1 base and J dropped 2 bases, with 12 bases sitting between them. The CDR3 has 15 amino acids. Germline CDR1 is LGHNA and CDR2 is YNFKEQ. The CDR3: CASSQAASGPYEQYF. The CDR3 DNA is TGTGCCAGCAGCCAAGCGGCGAGTGGGCCCTACGAGCAGTACTTC.

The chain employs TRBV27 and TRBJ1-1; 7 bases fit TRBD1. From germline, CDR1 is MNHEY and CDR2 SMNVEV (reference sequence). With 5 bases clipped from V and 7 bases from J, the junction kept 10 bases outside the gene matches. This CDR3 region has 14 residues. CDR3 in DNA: TGTGCCAGCAGTCCCCGACAGGGCCCCTTTGAAGCTTTCTTT. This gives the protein CASSPRQGPFEAFF.

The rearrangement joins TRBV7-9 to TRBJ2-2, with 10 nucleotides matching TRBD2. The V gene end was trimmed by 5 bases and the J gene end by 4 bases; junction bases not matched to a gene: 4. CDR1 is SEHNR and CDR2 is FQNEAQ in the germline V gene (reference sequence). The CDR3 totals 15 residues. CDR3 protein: CASSVIAGGTGELFF. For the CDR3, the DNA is TGTGCCAGCAGCGTAATAGCGGGAGGCACCGGGGAGCTGTTTTTT.

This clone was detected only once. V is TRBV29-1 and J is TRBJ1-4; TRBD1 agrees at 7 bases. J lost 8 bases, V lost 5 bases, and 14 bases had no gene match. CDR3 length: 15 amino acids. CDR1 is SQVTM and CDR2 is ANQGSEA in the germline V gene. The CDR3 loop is CSVTGTAALGEKLFF. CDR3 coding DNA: TGCAGCGTTACCGGGACAGCGGCCTTAGGGGAAAAACTGTTTTTT.

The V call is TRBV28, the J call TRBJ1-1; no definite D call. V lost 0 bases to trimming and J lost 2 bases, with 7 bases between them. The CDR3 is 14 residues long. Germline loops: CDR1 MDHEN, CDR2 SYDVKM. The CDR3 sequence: CASSLWVSNTEAFF. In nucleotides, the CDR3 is TGTGCCAGCAGTTTATGGGTTAGTAACACTGAAGCTTTCTTT.

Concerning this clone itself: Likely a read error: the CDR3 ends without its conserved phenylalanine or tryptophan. The CDR3 DNA sequence: TGTGCCAGCTCACCTCGCCCCTATTCACCCCTCCACCTT. It encodes CASSPRPYSPLHL. V gene TRBV18 combines with J gene TRBJ1-6; D ambiguous. This CDR3 spans 13 amino acids. V lost 3 bases, J lost 8 bases, and 8 bases lay in between. Germline V gene lookup returns CDR1 KGHSH and CDR2 LQKENI.

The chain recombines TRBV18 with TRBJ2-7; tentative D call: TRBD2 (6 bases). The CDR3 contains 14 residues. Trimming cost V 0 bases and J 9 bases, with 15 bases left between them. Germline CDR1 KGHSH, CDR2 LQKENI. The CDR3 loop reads CASSPPTGETRQYF. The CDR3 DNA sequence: TGTGCCAGCTCACCACCGACCGGGGAGACTAGGCAGTACTTC.

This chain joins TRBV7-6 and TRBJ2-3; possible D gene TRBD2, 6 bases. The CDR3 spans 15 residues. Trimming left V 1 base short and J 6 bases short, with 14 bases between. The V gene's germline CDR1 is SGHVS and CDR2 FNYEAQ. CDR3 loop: CASSLEAGRTDTQYF. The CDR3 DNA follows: TGTGCCAGCAGCTTAGAGGCGGGGAGGACTGATACGCAGTATTTT.